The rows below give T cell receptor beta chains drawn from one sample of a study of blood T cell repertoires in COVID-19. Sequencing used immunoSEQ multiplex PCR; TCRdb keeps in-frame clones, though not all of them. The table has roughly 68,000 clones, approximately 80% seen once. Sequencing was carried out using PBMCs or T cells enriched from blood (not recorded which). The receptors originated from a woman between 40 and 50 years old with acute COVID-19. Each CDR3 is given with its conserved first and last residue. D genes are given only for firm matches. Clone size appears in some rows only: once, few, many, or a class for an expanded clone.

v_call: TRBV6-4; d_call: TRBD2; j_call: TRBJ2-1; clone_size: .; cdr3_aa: CASSIAGGRNEQFF; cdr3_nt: TGTGCCAGCAGCATAGCGGGGGGGCGAAATGAGCAGTTCTTC
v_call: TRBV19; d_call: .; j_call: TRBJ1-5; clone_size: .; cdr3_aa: CASSSEGDQPQHF; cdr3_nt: TGTGCCAGTAGTTCGGAGGGTGATCAGCCCCAGCATTTT
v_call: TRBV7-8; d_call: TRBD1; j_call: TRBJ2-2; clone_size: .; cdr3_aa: CASSFPDRGNTGELFF; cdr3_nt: TGTGCCAGCAGCTTCCCGGACAGGGGAAACACCGGGGAGCTGTTTTTT
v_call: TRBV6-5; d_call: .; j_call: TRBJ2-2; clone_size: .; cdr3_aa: CASRRPYGNTGELFF; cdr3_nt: TGTGCCAGCAGGCGGCCATACGGGAACACCGGGGAGCTGTTTTTT
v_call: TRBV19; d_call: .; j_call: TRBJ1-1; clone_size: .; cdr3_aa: CASSIFDSLGTEAFF; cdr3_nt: TGTGCCAGTAGTATCTTCGACAGTCTAGGCACTGAAGCTTTCTTT
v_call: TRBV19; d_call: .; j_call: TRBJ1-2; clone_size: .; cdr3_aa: CASNTVANYGYTF; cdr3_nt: TGTGCCAGTAACACAGTAGCTAACTATGGCTACACCTTC
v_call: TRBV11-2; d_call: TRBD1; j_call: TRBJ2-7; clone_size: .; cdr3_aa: CASSSVTGPPYEQYF; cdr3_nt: TGTGCCAGCAGCTCGGTGACAGGGCCCCCCTACGAGCAGTACTTC
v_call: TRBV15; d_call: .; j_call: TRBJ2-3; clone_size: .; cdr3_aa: CATSRELGGSDTQYF; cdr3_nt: TGTGCCACCAGCAGAGAGTTGGGCGGGTCAGATACGCAGTATTTT
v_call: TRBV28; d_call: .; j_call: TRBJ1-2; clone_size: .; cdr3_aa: CASSTSRGYTF; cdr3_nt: TGTGCCAGCAGTACTAGCCGCGGCTACACCTTC
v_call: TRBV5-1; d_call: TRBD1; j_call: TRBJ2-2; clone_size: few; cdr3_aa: CASSSSTGSTGELFF; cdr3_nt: TGCGCCAGCAGCAGCTCGACAGGGAGCACCGGGGAGCTGTTTTTT
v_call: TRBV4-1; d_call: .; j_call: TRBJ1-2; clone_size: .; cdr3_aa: CASSQALTAPYGYTF; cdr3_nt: TGCGCCAGCAGCCAGGCATTGACAGCTCCCTATGGCTACACCTTC
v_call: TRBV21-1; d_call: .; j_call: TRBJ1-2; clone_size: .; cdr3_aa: CAVQRAPRGLYGYTF; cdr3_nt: TGTGCCGTACAGAGGGCACCCCGCGGTCTCTATGGCTACACCTTC
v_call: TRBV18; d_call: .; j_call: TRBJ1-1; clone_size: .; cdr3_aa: CASSPEGEAFF; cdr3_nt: TGTGCCAGCTCACCAGAGGGAGAAGCTTTCTTT
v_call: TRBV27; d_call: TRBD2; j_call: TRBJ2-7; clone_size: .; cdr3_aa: CASSFRGGPYEQYF; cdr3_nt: TGTGCCAGCAGTTTTCGGGGGGGACCCTACGAGCAGTACTTC
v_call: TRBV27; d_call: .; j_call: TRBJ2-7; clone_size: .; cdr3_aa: CASSLFGARGEQYF; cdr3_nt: TGTGCCAGCAGTTTATTTGGGGCTAGGGGCGAGCAGTACTTC
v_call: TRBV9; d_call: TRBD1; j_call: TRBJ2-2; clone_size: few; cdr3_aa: CASSVVGTGSPGELFF; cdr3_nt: TGTGCCAGCAGCGTAGTAGGGACAGGGTCCCCCGGGGAGCTGTTTTTT
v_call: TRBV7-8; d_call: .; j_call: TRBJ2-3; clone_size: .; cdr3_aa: CASTPEGPTDTQYF; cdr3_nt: TGTGCCAGTACCCCGGAGGGGCCCACAGATACGCAGTATTTT
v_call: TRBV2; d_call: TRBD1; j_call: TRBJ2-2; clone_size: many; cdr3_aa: CASSSGTANTGELFF; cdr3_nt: TGTGCCAGCAGCTCCGGGACAGCGAACACCGGGGAGCTGTTTTTT
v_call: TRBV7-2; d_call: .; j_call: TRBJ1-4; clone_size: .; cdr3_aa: CASSFSVGGEKLFF; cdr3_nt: TGTGCCAGCAGCTTCTCCGTGGGAGGGGAAAAACTGTTTTTT
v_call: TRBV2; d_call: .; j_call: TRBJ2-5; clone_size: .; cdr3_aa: CALGGGLMGTQYF; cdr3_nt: TGTGCCCTTGGGGGGGGCCTCATGGGGACCCAGTACTTC
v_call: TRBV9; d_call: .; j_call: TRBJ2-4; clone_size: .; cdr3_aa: CASSVVGVGIQYF; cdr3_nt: TGTGCCAGCAGCGTAGTAGGGGTTGGCATTCAGTACTTC
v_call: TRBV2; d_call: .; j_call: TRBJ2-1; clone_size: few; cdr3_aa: CATMDSHNEQFF; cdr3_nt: TGTGCCACCATGGACAGTCACAATGAGCAGTTCTTC
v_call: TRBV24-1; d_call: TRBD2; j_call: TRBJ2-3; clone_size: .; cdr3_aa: CATSEDLAGVDTDTQYF; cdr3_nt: TGTGCCACCAGTGAGGATCTAGCGGGGGTCGACACAGATACGCAGTATTTT
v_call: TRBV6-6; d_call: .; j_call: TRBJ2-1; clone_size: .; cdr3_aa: CASSKTWNEQFF; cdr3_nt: TGTGCCAGCAGCAAGACTTGGAATGAGCAGTTCTTC
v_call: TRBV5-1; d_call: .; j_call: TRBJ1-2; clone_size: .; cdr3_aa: CASSLQINNGYTF; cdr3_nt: TGCGCCAGCAGCTTACAGATTAATAATGGCTACACCTTC
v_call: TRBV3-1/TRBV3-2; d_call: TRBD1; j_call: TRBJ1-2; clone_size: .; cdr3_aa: CASSRDRTYGYTF; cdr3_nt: TGTGCCAGCAGCCGGGACAGGACGTATGGCTACACCTTC
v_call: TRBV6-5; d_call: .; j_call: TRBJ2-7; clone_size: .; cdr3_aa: CASTREQGYEQYF; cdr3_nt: TGTGCCAGCACCCGAGAGCAGGGTTACGAGCAGTACTTC
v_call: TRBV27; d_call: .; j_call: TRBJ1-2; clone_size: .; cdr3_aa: CASRTGGFGYTF; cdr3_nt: TGTGCCAGCAGGACGGGGGGGTTTGGCTACACCTTC
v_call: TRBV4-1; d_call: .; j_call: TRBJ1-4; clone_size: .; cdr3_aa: CASSQEGRTEKLFF; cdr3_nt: TGCGCCAGCAGCCAAGAGGGGAGGACTGAAAAACTGTTTTTT
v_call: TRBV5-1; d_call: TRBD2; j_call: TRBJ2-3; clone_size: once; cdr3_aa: CASSPSGELVGTDTQYF; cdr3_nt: TGCGCCAGCAGCCCTAGCGGGGAGCTGGTCGGCACAGATACGCAGTATTTT
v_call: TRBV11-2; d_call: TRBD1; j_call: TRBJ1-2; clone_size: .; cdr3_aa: CATETGVNYGYTF; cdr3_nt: TGTGCCACCGAGACAGGGGTTAACTATGGCTACACCTTC
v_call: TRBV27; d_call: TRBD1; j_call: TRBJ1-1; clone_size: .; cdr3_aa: CASSLLGQGDTEAFF; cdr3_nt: TGTGCCAGCAGTTTACTCGGACAGGGGGACACTGAAGCTTTCTTT
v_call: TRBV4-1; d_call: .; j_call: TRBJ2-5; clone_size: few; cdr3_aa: CASSQEGGGGETQYF; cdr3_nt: TGCGCCAGCAGCCAAGAGGGCGGGGGCGGAGAGACCCAGTACTTC
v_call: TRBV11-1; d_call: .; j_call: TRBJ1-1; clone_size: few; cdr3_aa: CASSDRRTNTEAFF; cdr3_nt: TGTGCCAGCAGCGACCGGAGGACCAACACTGAAGCTTTCTTT
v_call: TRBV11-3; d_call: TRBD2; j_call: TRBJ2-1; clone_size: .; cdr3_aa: CASSLGRRGDEQFF; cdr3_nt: TGTGCCAGCAGCTTAGGGAGGCGGGGGGATGAGCAGTTCTTC
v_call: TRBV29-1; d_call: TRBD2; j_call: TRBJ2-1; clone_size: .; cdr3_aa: CSVGSSGGAVEQFF; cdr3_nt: TGCAGCGTTGGGTCCAGCGGGGGGGCTGTAGAGCAGTTCTTC
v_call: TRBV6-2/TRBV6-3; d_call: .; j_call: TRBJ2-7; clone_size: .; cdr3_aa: CASSNIQGGEQYF; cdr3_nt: TGTGCCAGCAGCAATATACAAGGAGGCGAGCAGTACTTC
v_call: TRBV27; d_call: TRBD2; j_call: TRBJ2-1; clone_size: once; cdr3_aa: CASSTGTSGYNEQFF; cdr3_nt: TGTGCCAGCAGTACAGGGACTAGCGGCTACAATGAGCAGTTCTTC
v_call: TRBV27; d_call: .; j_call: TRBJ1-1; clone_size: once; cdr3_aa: CASSLLMNTEAFF; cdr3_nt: TGTGCCAGCAGTTTATTAATGAACACTGAAGCTTTCTTT
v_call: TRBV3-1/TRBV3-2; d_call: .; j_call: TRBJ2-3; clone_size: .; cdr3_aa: CASSPGAYTDTQYF; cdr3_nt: TGTGCCAGCAGCCCGGGAGCCTACACAGATACGCAGTATTTT
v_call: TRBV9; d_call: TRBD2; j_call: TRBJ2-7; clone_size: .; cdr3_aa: CASSGRVLAGAYEQYF; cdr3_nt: TGTGCCAGCAGCGGGAGGGTACTAGCGGGAGCCTACGAGCAGTACTTC